This T cell receptor (beta chain) was captured by sequencing in a study of response to subunit inactivated influenza vaccine. Study-level findings and limits: The authors proposed limited new T cell recruitment per seasonal influenza vaccination.

V dropped 6 bases and J dropped 2 bases, with 14 bases sitting between them. Germline CDR1 is SGHAT and CDR2 is FQNNGV. The CDR3 consists of 16 residues. TCRdb re-called the RT-PCR reads through MiXCR, storing one row per CDR3 protein. The sample has some 480,000 distinct CDR3 sequences; 11% are singletons. On this clonotype itself: Its specificity is unknown.

Sequencing was performed on PBMCs from blood, taken about 40 days after vaccination. This receptor was taken from a man over 45 who received an inactivated influenza vaccine. The V and J genes are TRBV11-2 and TRBJ1-6; D possibly corresponds to TRBD1 (5 bases). This chain's CDR3 is CASSPLGGAYNSPLHF. DNA of the CDR3: TGTGCCAGCAGTCCTCTCGGGGGGGCCTATAATTCACCCCTCCACTTT.